The 24 T cell receptor beta chains below all came from one sample that was sequenced in a study of T cell repertoires in cytomegalovirus infection. TCRdb re-derived calls from the reads in MiXCR, one entry per CDR3 protein. The data contain about a million distinct CDR3 sequences, around a third of them seen just once; the ten biggest clones take up about 14%. Their cognate antigens are unknown. This material consisted of cultured CD8+ T cells from PBMCs, taken from culture after CMV antigen stimulation. The receptors were sampled from a human donor in good health (CMV status not recorded). Some clones in this sample may be carry-over from other donors' samples.

This clonotype has just one count. The chain is built from TRBV19 and TRBJ1-3, with D maybe TRBD1 (6 bases). The germline CDR1 and CDR2 sequences are LNHDA and SQIVND (reference sequence). The germline V and J ends were trimmed by 5 bases and 4 bases, with 18 bases remaining between them. This CDR3 comprises 16 residues. CDR3 sequence reads: CASSVTAGTSGNTIYF. Written as DNA, the CDR3 is TGTGCCAGTAGTGTCACCGCCGGGACAAGCGGAAACACCATATATTTT.

This clonotype was seen once. The chain links TRBV6-6 to TRBJ2-7; 11 bases are a match to TRBD1. The CDR3 runs to 14 residues. Germline V CDR1 and CDR2: MNHNY, SVGAGI (reference sequence). V shed 6 bases, J shed 5 bases, and the junction held 6 bases outside the gene matches. The CDR3, as DNA: TGTGCCAGCAGCGGGACAGGGGGTCCCCACGAGCAGTACGTC. Translating gives CASSGTGGPHEQYV.

The genes are TRBV9 and TRBJ2-2, with 7 bases aligning to TRBD1. CDR1 is SGDLS and CDR2 is YYNGEE in the germline V gene. V lost 1 base to trimming and J lost 1 base; unmatched junction nucleotides: 10. This CDR3 is built from 18 residues. CDR3 sequence: CASSVNPLTGENTGELFF. CDR3 sequence (DNA): TGTGCCAGCAGCGTAAACCCCCTTACAGGGGAGAACACCGGGGAGCTGTTTTTT.

This chain uses TRBV7-6 with TRBJ2-1, with 8 positions matching TRBD2. The CDR3 spans 12 residues. Germline V gene lookup returns CDR1 SGHVS and CDR2 FNYEAQ. The V gene end was trimmed by 5 bases and the J gene end by 10 bases; junction bases not matched to a gene: 4. The CDR3 protein is CASSTRGGEQFF. The CDR3 DNA follows: TGTGCCAGCAGCACCCGGGGGGGAGAGCAGTTCTTC.

This clonotype has a handful of counts. V usage is TRBV6-5 and J usage is TRBJ2-5, with D possibly called TRBD1 or TRBD2 (5 bases each). The CDR3 length is 14 residues. Looked up from germline, CDR1 is MNHEY and CDR2 is SVGAGI. V was clipped by 0 bases and J by 6 bases, with 11 bases between them. In DNA, the CDR3 is TGTGCCAGCAGTTACTCGAAGGGGACGCAGACCCAGTACTTC. Translated, it gives CASSYSKGTQTQYF.

V gene TRBV6-5 combines with J gene TRBJ2-1; TRBD2 agrees at 9 bases. V trimming: 2 bases; J trimming: 8 bases; junction bases outside the gene matches: 4. CDR1 and CDR2 (germline): MNHEY, SVGAGI. CDR3 size: 14 residues. The CDR3 region has the DNA TGTGCCAGCAGTTACGGCGGGGGGGTGGATGAGCAGTTCTTC. It encodes CASSYGGGVDEQFF.

The chain couples TRBV5-1 to TRBJ2-3, with a weak D call TRBD2 (5 bases). V lost 4 bases, J lost 7 bases, and 19 bases lay in between. The CDR3 totals 15 residues. The germline V gene has CDR1 SGHRS and CDR2 YFSETQ. The CDR3 is CASSPRGRAPHTQYF. CDR3 in DNA: TGCGCCAGCAGCCCCCGGGGTAGGGCCCCGCATACGCAGTATTTT.

This CDR3 is CASSLYVSGELFF. CDR3 bases: TGTGCCAGCAGCTTATATGTCTCCGGGGAGCTGTTTTTT. This chain joins TRBV7-9 and TRBJ2-2, with D unclear. V dropped 2 bases and J dropped 6 bases, with 7 bases sitting between them. The length of the CDR3 is 13 residues. Looked up from germline, CDR1 is SEHNR and CDR2 is FQNEAQ (reference sequence). The entire variable domain, with the rest obtained from reference TRBV7-9 and TRBJ2-2, is as follows: DTGVSQNPRHKITKRGQNVTFRCDPISEHNRLYWYRQTLGQGPEFLTYFQNEAQLEKSRLLSDRFSAERPKGSFSTLEIQRTEQGDSAMYLCASSLYVSGELFFGEGSRLTVL.

This clonotype has more than one count but fewer than ten. V and J are TRBV20-1 and TRBJ2-7, with D perhaps TRBD1 or TRBD2 (6 bases each). CDR3 length: 14 amino acids. Germline V gene lookup returns CDR1 DFQATT and CDR2 SNEGSKA (reference sequence). Deletions cut 3 bases from V and 3 bases from J, with 15 bases between. CDR3 sequence (DNA): TGCAGTGCTAGTGGGGAACAGGGACTCTACGAGCAGTACGTC. This gives the protein CSASGEQGLYEQYV.

This clonotype has more than one count but fewer than ten. This chain's CDR3 is CASSLVSGQGLDTQYF. CDR3 nucleotides: TGTGCCAGCAGCTTAGTATCGGGACAGGGGTTAGATACGCAGTATTTT. This chain joins TRBV7-6 and TRBJ2-3; 10 bases match TRBD1. The CDR3 sequence is 16 residues long. Germline-derived CDR1 and CDR2 are SGHVS and FNYEAQ. The V gene end was trimmed by 1 base and the J gene end by 5 bases; junction bases not matched to a gene: 6.

This clonotype was found once. The rearrangement uses TRBV7-8 and TRBJ1-1, with a possible D match to TRBD1 (6 bases). This CDR3 is 13 amino acids long. Germline lookup yields CDR1 SGHVS and CDR2 FQNEAQ. V lost 5 bases to trimming and J lost 10 bases, with 17 bases between them. CDR3 DNA: TGTGCCAGCAGCACAAGGGGGTTGGCTGGAGCTTTCTTT. Its translation is CASSTRGLAGAFF.

Only a few counts were recorded for this clonotype. A much bigger clone sits one base away, suggesting this may be a read error. The V and J genes are TRBV12-3 or TRBV12-4 and TRBJ2-1; D is unresolved. V was pared by 6 bases and J by 6 bases, with 6 bases between. The length of the CDR3 is 11 residues. The CDR3 DNA reads TGTGCCAGCAGCCCAGCCAATGAGCAGTTCTTC. Encoded protein: CASSPANEQFF.

In regard to this clonotype: Since a much larger clone is just one base distant, this may be a read error. J is TRBJ2-1 and V is TRBV7-8, with 7 bases matching TRBD2. CDR1 SGHVS and CDR2 FQNEAQ come from the germline V gene. This CDR3 has 14 residues. V gave up 3 bases and J gave up 9 bases; unmatched junction bases: 8. The chain's CDR3 is CASSFRSREGEQFF. The CDR3 coding sequence is TGTGCCAGCAGCTTCCGGAGCAGGGAGGGTGAGCAGTTCTTC.

This clonotype has at least ten counts. The chain employs TRBV7-6 and TRBJ2-1; TRBD1 matches at 8 bases. Looked up from germline, CDR1 is SGHVS and CDR2 is FNYEAQ. This CDR3 has 14 amino acids. The junction had 5 bases not matched to a gene; V was cut back by 2 bases and J by 8 bases. For the CDR3, the DNA is TGTGCCAGCAGCTTAAACCCAGGGGGCGATGAGCAGTTCTTC. Its translation: CASSLNPGGDEQFF.

The J gene is TRBJ2-7, the V gene TRBV11-1; 7 bases match TRBD1. The CDR3 runs to 15 residues. V shed 5 bases and J 3 bases; nucleotides not matched to a gene: 10. CDR1 is SGHAT and CDR2 is FQDESV in the germline V gene (reference sequence). CDR3 residues: CASSLGTVRYYEQYF. In DNA, the CDR3 is TGTGCCAGCAGCCTAGGGACAGTTCGTTACTACGAGCAGTACTTC.

The chain carries TRBV7-8 and TRBJ2-5; 9 nucleotides match TRBD2. CDR1 and CDR2 from the germline V gene are SGHVS and FQNEAQ. Trimming took 4 bases from V and 5 from J; bases not matched to a gene: 14. The CDR3 is 17 residues long. The CDR3 DNA follows: TGTGCCAGCAGCTGGCCCTTGCGGGGGGGACGCGCGGAGACCCAGTACTTC. Its protein product is CASSWPLRGGRAETQYF. Drawing the rest from reference TRBV7-8 and TRBJ2-5, the complete variable domain is GAGVSQSPRYKVAKRGQDVALRCDPISGHVSLFWYQQALGQGPEFLTYFQNEAQLDKSGLPSDRFFAERPEGSVSTLKIQRTQQEDSAVYLCASSWPLRGGRAETQYFGPGTRLLVL.

The V call is TRBV27, the J call TRBJ2-1, with unresolved D. Germline V gene data show CDR1 as MNHEY and CDR2 as SMNVEV (reference sequence). Trimming stripped 6 bases from V and 3 bases from J, with 9 bases between. This CDR3 spans 13 amino acids. The CDR3 DNA reads as TGTGCCAGCAGCCCCAGCATCTACAATGAGCAGTTCTTC. Its translation: CASSPSIYNEQFF.

A few counts support this clonotype. J is TRBJ1-2 and V is TRBV4-1; 8 bases fit TRBD1. The V and J ends lost 3 bases and 8 bases, in that order; junction bases with no gene match: 2. Per germline, CDR1 MGHRA and CDR2 YSYEKL. This CDR3 comprises 12 residues. CDR3 protein: CASSQDRVGYTF. CDR3 DNA sequence: TGCGCCAGCAGCCAGGACAGGGTCGGCTACACCTTC.

This clonotype was seen a few times. This chain joins TRBV7-9 and TRBJ1-5; TRBD1 agrees at 7 bases. CDR1 is SEHNR and CDR2 is FQNEAQ in the germline V gene (reference sequence). The J segment lost 5 bases and the V segment lost 4 bases, leaving 5 bases of the junction unmatched. The CDR3 is made up of 14 amino acids. CDR3 protein: CASSSDRSDQPQHF. CDR3 nucleotide sequence: TGTGCCAGCAGCTCGGACAGGAGTGATCAGCCCCAGCATTTT.

The rearrangement uses TRBV10-1 and TRBJ2-1, with 11 bases that match TRBD2. The CDR3 is 15 amino acids. After removal of 3 bases from V and 6 bases from J, the junction contained 4 bases not matched to a gene. Looked up from germline, CDR1 is WNHNN and CDR2 is SYGVQD (reference sequence). CDR3 in amino acids: CASSDSGTSGNEQFF. The CDR3 coding sequence is TGCGCCAGCAGTGATTCCGGGACTAGCGGCAATGAGCAGTTCTTC.

The chain is built from TRBV12-5 and TRBJ2-1; the D gene is possibly TRBD2 (5 bases). The V end lost 5 bases, the J end lost 6 bases, and 17 bases lay between the germline ends. CDR3 length: 15 residues. Looked up from germline, CDR1 is LGHNT and CDR2 is FRNRAP. CDR3 loop: CASGRQTGWGNEQFF. In DNA, the CDR3 is TGTGCTAGTGGTCGTCAGACGGGGTGGGGCAATGAGCAGTTCTTC.

V is TRBV7-2 and J is TRBJ1-2; the D is unclear. Per germline, CDR1 SGHTA and CDR2 FQGNSA. The CDR3 has 16 residues. Trimming left V 3 bases short and J 4 bases short, with 18 bases between. The CDR3 DNA follows: TGTGCCAGCAGCTTGGTGGGGATATACCGGAGCTATGGCTACACCTTC. It encodes CASSLVGIYRSYGYTF.

The chain joins TRBV6-1 to TRBJ1-5; TRBD1 might be the D (5 bases). The CDR3 loop spans 15 amino acids. V was clipped by 1 base and J by 0 bases, with 7 bases between them. The germline CDR1 and CDR2 sequences are MNHNS and SASEGT. DNA of the CDR3: TGTGCCAGCAGTGAAGTTGGGGGTAGCAATCAGCCCCAGCATTTT. This sequence encodes CASSEVGGSNQPQHF.

The J gene is TRBJ1-2, the V gene TRBV7-8, with D possibly being TRBD1 (5 bases). The germline V gene encodes CDR1 SGHVS and CDR2 FQNEAQ. V lost 1 base and J 4 bases, leaving 13 bases between the germline ends. The CDR3 sequence is 15 residues long. The CDR3 sequence: CASSLVAGQAYGYTF. CDR3 in DNA: TGTGCCAGCAGCTTAGTTGCAGGGCAGGCCTATGGCTACACCTTC.